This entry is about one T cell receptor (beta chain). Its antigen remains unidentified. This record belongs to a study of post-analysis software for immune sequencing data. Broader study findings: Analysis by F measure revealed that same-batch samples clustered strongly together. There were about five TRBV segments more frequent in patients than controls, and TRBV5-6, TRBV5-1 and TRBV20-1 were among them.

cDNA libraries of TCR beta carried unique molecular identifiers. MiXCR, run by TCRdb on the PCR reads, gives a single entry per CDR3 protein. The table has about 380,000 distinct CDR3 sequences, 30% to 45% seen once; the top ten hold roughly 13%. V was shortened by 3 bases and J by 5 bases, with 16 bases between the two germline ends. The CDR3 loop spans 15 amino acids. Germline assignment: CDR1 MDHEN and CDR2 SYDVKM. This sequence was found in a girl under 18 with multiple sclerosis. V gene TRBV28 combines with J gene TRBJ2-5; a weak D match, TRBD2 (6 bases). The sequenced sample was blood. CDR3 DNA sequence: TGTGCCAGCAGTTTTTCGGGGGATGGGAGGGAGACCCAGTACTTC. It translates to CASSFSGDGRETQYF.